The 17 T cell receptor beta chains presented below share a single source sample, sequenced in a study of early T cells in non-severe SARS-CoV-2 infection (TCRdb year 2021). Libraries were prepared through 5' RACE. TCRdb shows the sequencer as NextSeq 500. TCRdb took the public reads, trimmed them with fastp at Q25, ran MiXCR for clone calling and kept in-frame beta chains. Entries that share a CDR3 protein sequence are merged under the most common genes and DNA. A total of under 90,000 distinct CDR3 sequences appear in this sample, 14% of them only once. The ten largest clones add up to around 6.4% of the sample. Material: whole blood. The receptors shown here come from an adult who was a healthcare worker with PCR-confirmed SARS-CoV-2 infection or an uninfected control (not recorded which).

This clonotype showed up just a few times. The chain links TRBV4-1 to TRBJ2-3; 9 positions agree with TRBD2. The junction had 7 bases not matched to a gene; V was cut back by 0 bases and J by 3 bases. In germline, CDR1 is MGHRA, CDR2 YSYEKL. This CDR3 region has 17 residues. Here the CDR3 reads CASSQDVAGGATDTQYF. CDR3 coding DNA: TGCGCCAGCAGCCAAGATGTGGCGGGGGGGGCAACAGATACGCAGTATTTT.

The V call is TRBV27, the J call TRBJ2-7; D remains ambiguous. Looked up from germline, CDR1 is MNHEY and CDR2 is SMNVEV (reference sequence). The CDR3 sequence is 14 residues long. V lost 2 bases and J 3 bases, leaving 11 bases between the germline ends. The CDR3, as DNA: TGTGCCAGCAGTTTACGGAGTCCTGGCTACGAGCAGTACTTC. Translating it yields CASSLRSPGYEQYF.

The chain couples TRBV28 to TRBJ1-5; no definite D call. Germline V gene sequence: CDR1 MDHEN, CDR2 SYDVKM. This CDR3 comprises 12 residues. With 3 bases removed from V and 5 bases from J, the gap between germline ends came to 5 bases. The CDR3 DNA follows: TGTGCCAGCAGTTTTTCCGATCAGCCCCAGCATTTT. This encodes CASSFSDQPQHF.

V is TRBV20-1 and J is TRBJ2-5; D is possibly TRBD1 (6 bases). Looked up from germline, CDR1 is DFQATT and CDR2 is SNEGSKA (reference sequence). This CDR3 spans 14 amino acids. V lost 3 bases and J lost 7, with 18 bases in between. The CDR3 sequence is CSARQGSSGVTQYF. The CDR3 region has the DNA TGCAGTGCTAGGCAGGGGAGTTCAGGGGTGACCCAGTACTTC.

This chain links TRBV7-6 with TRBJ2-3; 7 bases line up with TRBD2. Germline assignment: CDR1 SGHVS and CDR2 FNYEAQ. Trimming cost V 4 bases and J 0 bases; bases outside gene matches: 4. This CDR3 region has 15 residues. The CDR3 is CASSSGLPSTDTQYF. CDR3 sequence (DNA): TGTGCCAGCAGCTCGGGACTACCTAGCACAGATACGCAGTATTTT. Full variable domain (rest looked up from reference TRBV7-6 and TRBJ2-3): GAGVSQSPRYKVTKRGQDVALRCDPISGHVSLYWYRQALGQGPEFLTYFNYEAQQDKSGLPNDRFSAERPEGSISTLTIQRTEQRDSAMYRCASSSGLPSTDTQYFGPGTRLTVL.

The chain recombines TRBV29-1 with TRBJ2-3; possible D gene TRBD1, 5 bases. Trimming stripped 7 bases from V and 6 bases from J, with 11 bases between. CDR1 SQVTM and CDR2 ANQGSEA come from the germline V gene. This CDR3 spans 11 amino acids. CDR3 in DNA: TGCAGCGGCCTGACAGCCGATACGCAGTATTTT. Its translation is CSGLTADTQYF.

The rearrangement uses TRBV4-2 and TRBJ1-3, with a weak D call TRBD1 (6 bases). The germline V and J ends were trimmed by 4 bases and 0 bases, with 13 bases remaining between them. CDR1 and CDR2 from the germline V gene are LGHNA and YNFKEQ. This CDR3 region has 16 residues. CDR3 region: CASSPTGQTSGNTIYF. CDR3 nucleotide sequence: TGTGCCAGCAGCCCCACCGGACAGACCTCTGGAAACACCATATATTTT.

This clonotype was seen repeatedly, ten times or more. The chain combines TRBV20-1 with TRBJ2-3; 10 bases are a match to TRBD1. The CDR3 totals 15 residues. Trimming at V came to 1 base and at J to 7 bases, leaving 8 bases not matched to a gene. CDR1 is DFQATT, CDR2 SNEGSKA, per germline (reference sequence). In DNA form, the CDR3 reads TGCAGTGCTAGAGTTCCTGGGACAGGGGCGAATACGCAGTATTTT. The encoded protein is CSARVPGTGANTQYF.

This clonotype has more than one count but fewer than ten. The rearrangement joins TRBV27 to TRBJ2-7; 9 nucleotides align to TRBD1. The CDR3 length is 14 residues. Germline V lookup: CDR1 MNHEY, CDR2 SMNVEV (reference sequence). After removal of 4 bases from V and 3 bases from J, the junction contained 4 bases not matched to a gene. CDR3 amino acids: CASSWGTGSYEQYF. Written as DNA, the CDR3 is TGTGCCAGCAGTTGGGGGACAGGGAGCTACGAGCAGTACTTC.

The CDR3 spells CASSQVGGQNTEAFF. The CDR3 DNA sequence: TGCGCCAGCAGCCAAGTAGGGGGCCAGAACACTGAAGCTTTCTTT. This sequence joins TRBV4-3 and TRBJ1-1; 7 nucleotides agree with TRBD1. The germline V gene encodes CDR1 LGHNA and CDR2 YSLEER. CDR3 length equals 15 residues. The junction had 3 bases not matched to a gene; V was cut back by 1 base and J by 1 base.

This clonotype has just a few counts. The CDR3, as DNA: TGTGCCAGCAGGAATACGGGACTGTCAAATGAGCAGTTCTTC. It encodes CASRNTGLSNEQFF. This chain uses TRBV6-5 with TRBJ2-1; tentative D call: TRBD2 (6 bases). The germline V gene encodes CDR1 MNHEY and CDR2 SVGAGI. Trimming cost V 6 bases and J 7 bases, with 16 bases left between them. This CDR3 has 14 residues.

At least ten counts were recorded for this clonotype. J is TRBJ2-3 and V is TRBV4-3; 9 bases are shared with TRBD1. Trimming removed 1 base from V and 0 bases from J; junction bases left unmatched: 8. Germline V lookup: CDR1 LGHNA, CDR2 YSLEER. The CDR3 sequence is 18 residues long. CDR3 DNA: TGCGCCAGCAGCCAAGTTGACAGGGGGTCAACGAGCACAGATACGCAGTATTTT. Amino acid sequence: CASSQVDRGSTSTDTQYF.

This clonotype was seen repeatedly, ten times or more. V usage is TRBV5-1 and J usage is TRBJ2-6, with 7 bases fitting TRBD2. The CDR3 is made up of 16 amino acids. Trimming at V came to 3 bases and at J to 4 bases, leaving 7 bases not matched to a gene. Germline V gives CDR1 SGHRS, CDR2 YFSETQ. CDR3 sequence reads: CASSWGGLQGANVLTF. The CDR3 bases are TGCGCCAGCAGCTGGGGAGGGCTTCAGGGGGCCAACGTCCTGACTTTC.

A few counts support this clonotype. The genes are TRBV20-1 and TRBJ2-5; a possible D gene is TRBD1 (6 bases). With 6 bases removed from V and 0 bases from J, the gap between germline ends came to 14 bases. CDR1 is DFQATT, CDR2 SNEGSKA, per germline (reference sequence). There are 14 residues in the CDR3. The CDR3 here is CSATNRDHQETQYF. The CDR3 DNA reads TGCAGTGCAACCAACAGGGACCACCAAGAGACCCAGTACTTC.

This clonotype was observed at least ten times. The chain employs TRBV12-3 or TRBV12-4 and TRBJ1-2; 8 bases agree with TRBD1. Germline trimming cut 7 bases from V and 0 bases from J; bases unmatched to any gene: 4. The CDR3 length is 14 residues. Here the CDR3 DNA reads TGTGCCAGCACCGGACAGGGCACTAACTATGGCTACACCTTC. Its translation: CASTGQGTNYGYTF.

The chain has TRBV27 and TRBJ1-6, with TRBD1 matching 7 bases. Trimming at V came to 5 bases and at J to 7 bases, leaving 8 bases not matched to a gene. The CDR3 is made up of 15 amino acids. The V gene's germline CDR1 is MNHEY and CDR2 SMNVEV (reference sequence). Written as DNA, the CDR3 is TGTGCCAGCAGTACCCGACAGGGATACAATTCACCCCTCCACTTT. Residues: CASSTRQGYNSPLHF.

This clonotype turned up a few times. The chain employs TRBV20-1 and TRBJ1-2; no firm D call. This CDR3 comprises 12 residues. The germline gives CDR1 DFQATT, CDR2 SNEGSKA (reference sequence). The V and J ends lost 6 bases and 3 bases respectively, with 11 bases between them. CDR3 residues: CSAPQEYYGYTF. The CDR3 bases are TGCAGTGCACCTCAGGAGTACTATGGCTACACCTTC.